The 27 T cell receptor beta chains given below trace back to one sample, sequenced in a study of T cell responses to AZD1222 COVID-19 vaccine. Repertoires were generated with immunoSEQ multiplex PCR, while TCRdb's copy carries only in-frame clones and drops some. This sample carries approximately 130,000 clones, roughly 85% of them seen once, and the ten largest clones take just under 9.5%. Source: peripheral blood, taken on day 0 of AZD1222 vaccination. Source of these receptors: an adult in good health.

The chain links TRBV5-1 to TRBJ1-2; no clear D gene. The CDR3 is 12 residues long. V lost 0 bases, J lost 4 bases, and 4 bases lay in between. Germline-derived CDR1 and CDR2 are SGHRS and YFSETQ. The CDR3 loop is CASSLDSYGYTF. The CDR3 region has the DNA TGCGCCAGCAGCTTGGACAGCTATGGCTACACCTTC.

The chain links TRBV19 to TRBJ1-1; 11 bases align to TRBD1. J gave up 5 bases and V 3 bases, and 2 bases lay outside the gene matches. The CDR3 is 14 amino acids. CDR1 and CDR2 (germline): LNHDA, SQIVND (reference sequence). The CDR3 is CASSIGTGGTEAFF. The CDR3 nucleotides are TGTGCCAGTAGTATTGGGACAGGGGGGACTGAAGCTTTCTTT.

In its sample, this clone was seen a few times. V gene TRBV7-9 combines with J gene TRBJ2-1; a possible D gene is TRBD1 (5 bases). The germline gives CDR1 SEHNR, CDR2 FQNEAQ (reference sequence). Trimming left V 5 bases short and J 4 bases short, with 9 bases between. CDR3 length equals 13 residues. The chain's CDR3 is CASSPDRYNEQFF. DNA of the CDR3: TGTGCCAGCAGCCCCGACAGATACAATGAGCAGTTCTTC.

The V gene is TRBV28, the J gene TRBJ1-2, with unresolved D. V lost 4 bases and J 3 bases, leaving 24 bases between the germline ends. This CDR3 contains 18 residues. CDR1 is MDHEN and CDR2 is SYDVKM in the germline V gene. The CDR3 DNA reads TGTGCCAGCAGTTCCGACCGGACGTACCGCAAACGTTACTATGGCTACACCTTC. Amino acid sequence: CASSSDRTYRKRYYGYTF.

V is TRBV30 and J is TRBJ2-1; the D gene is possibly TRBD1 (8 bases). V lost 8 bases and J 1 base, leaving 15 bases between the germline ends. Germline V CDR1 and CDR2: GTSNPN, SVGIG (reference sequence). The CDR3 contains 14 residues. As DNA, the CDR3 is TGTGCCGGCAACAGGGGGGGTTCCTACAATGAGCAGTTCTTC. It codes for CAGNRGGSYNEQFF.

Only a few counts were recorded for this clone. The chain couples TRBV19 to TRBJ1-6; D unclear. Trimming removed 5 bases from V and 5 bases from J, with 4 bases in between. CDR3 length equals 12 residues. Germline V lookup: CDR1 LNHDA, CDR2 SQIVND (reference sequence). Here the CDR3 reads CASSENNSPLHF. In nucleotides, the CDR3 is TGTGCCAGTAGTGAGAATAATTCACCCCTCCACTTT.

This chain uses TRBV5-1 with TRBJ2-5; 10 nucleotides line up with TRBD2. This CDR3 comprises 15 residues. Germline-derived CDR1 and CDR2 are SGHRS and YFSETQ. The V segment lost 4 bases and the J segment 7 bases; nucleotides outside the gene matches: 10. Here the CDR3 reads CASSPRTSGGGTQYF. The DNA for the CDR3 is TGCGCCAGCAGCCCCCGGACTAGCGGAGGGGGGACCCAGTACTTC.

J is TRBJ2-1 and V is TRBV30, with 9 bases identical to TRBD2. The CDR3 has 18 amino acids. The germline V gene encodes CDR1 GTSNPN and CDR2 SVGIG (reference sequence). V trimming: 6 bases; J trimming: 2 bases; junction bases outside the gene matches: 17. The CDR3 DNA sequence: TGTGCCTGCCGAAGGAGGGACGGAGCGGGGGGTACCTACAATGAGCAGTTCTTC. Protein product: CACRRRDGAGGTYNEQFF.

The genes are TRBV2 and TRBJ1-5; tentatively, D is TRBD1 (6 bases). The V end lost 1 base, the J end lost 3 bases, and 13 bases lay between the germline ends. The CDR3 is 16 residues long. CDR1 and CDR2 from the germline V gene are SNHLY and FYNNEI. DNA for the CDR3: TGTGCCAGCAGTGAAGGCCCCGACAGGTTCAATCAGCCCCAGCATTTT. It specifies CASSEGPDRFNQPQHF.

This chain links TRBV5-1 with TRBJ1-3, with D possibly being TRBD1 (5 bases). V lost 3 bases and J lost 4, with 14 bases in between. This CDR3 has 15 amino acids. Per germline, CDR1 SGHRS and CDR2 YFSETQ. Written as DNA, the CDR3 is TGCGCCAGCAGCTCTTCGACAGTGTCCGGAAACACCATATATTTT. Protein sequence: CASSSSTVSGNTIYF.

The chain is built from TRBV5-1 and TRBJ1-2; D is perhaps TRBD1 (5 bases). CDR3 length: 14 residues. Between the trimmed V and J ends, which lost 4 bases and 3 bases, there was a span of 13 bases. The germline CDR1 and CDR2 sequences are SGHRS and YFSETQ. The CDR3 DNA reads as TGCGCCAGCAGCCCATCGGGGGAGGACTATGGCTACACCTTC. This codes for CASSPSGEDYGYTF.

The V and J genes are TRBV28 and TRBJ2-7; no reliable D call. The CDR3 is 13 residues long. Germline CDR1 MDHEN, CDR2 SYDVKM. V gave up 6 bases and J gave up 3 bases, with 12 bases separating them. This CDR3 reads CASRSHGDYEQYF. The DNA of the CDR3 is TGTGCCAGCAGGTCTCATGGGGACTACGAGCAGTACTTC.

This chain's CDR3 is CASSSGVNTGELFF. The CDR3 DNA reads TGTGCCAGCAGCTCCGGGGTTAACACCGGGGAGCTGTTTTTT. The rearrangement joins TRBV5-4 to TRBJ2-2, with D possibly matching TRBD2 (5 bases). V lost 3 bases to trimming and J lost 2 bases, with 8 bases between them. Germline CDR1 reads SGHNT; CDR2 reads YYREEE (reference sequence). CDR3 length: 14 residues.

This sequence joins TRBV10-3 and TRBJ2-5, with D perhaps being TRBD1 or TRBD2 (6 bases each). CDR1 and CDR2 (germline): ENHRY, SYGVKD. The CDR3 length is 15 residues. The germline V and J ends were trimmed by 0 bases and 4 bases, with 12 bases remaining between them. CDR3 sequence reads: CAISESTGGLETQYF. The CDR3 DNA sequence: TGTGCCATCAGTGAGTCGACCGGGGGCCTAGAGACCCAGTACTTC.

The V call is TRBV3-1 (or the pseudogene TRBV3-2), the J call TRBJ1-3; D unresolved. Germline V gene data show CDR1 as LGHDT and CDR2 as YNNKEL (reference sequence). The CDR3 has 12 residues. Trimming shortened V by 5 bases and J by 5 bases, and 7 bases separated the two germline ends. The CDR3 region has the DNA TGTGCCAGCAGCGCTTCAAGAAACACCATATATTTT. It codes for CASSASRNTIYF.

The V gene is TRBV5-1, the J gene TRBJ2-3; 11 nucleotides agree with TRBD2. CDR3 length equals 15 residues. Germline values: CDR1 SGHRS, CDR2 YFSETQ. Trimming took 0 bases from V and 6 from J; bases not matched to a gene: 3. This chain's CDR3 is CASSLGLAGSDTQYF. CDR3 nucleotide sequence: TGCGCCAGCAGCTTGGGACTAGCGGGGTCGGATACGCAGTATTTT.

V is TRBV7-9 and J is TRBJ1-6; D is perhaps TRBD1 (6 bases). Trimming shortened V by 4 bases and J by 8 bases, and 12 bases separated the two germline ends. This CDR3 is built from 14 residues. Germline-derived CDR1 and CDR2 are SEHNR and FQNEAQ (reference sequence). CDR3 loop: CASSYGDTHSPLHF. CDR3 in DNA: TGTGCCAGCAGCTACGGGGACACTCATTCACCCCTCCACTTT.

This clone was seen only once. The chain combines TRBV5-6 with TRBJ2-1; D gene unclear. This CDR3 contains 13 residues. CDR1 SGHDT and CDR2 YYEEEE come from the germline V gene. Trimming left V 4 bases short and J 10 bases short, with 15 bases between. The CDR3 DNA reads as TGTGCCAGCAGCAGGACGTACTCGGACGAGCAGTTCTTC. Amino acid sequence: CASSRTYSDEQFF.

CDR3 amino acids: CASSHLIPRLGQGIDSPLHF. CDR3 DNA: TGTGCCAGCAGCCACTTAATCCCCCGATTGGGACAGGGGATTGATTCACCCCTCCACTTT. The chain joins TRBV3-1 (or the pseudogene TRBV3-2) to TRBJ1-6; 10 positions agree with TRBD1. The germline gives CDR1 LGHDT, CDR2 YNNKEL (reference sequence). With V trimmed by 3 bases and J by 8 bases, 19 bases remained unmatched. This CDR3 has 20 amino acids.

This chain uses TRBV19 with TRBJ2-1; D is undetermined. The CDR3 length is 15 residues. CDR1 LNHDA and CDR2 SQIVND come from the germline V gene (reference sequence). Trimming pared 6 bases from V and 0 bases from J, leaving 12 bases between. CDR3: CASSAGYSSYNEQFF. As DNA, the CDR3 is TGTGCCAGTAGCGCAGGATACTCCTCCTACAATGAGCAGTTCTTC.

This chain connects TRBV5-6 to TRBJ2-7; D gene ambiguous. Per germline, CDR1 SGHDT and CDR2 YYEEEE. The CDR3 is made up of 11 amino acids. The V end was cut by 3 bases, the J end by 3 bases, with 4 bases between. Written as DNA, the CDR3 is TGTGCCAGCAGCTGGGACTACGAGCAGTACTTC. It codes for CASSWDYEQYF. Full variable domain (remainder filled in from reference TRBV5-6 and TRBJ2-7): DAGVTQSPTHLIKTRGQQVTLRCSPKSGHDTVSWYQQALGQGPQFIFQYYEEEERQRGNFPDRFSGHQFPNYSSELNVNALLLGDSALYLCASSWDYEQYFGPGTRLTVT.

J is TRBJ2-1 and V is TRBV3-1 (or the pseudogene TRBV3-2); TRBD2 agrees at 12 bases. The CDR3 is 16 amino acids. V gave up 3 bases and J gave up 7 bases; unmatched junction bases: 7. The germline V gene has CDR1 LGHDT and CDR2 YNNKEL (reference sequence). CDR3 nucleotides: TGTGCCAGCAGCCACGGACTAGCGGGATTCGGAAATGAGCAGTTCTTC. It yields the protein CASSHGLAGFGNEQFF.

The CDR3 loop is CASSEVDRGLAGGQPQHF. In DNA, the CDR3 is TGTGCCAGCAGTGAGGTCGACAGGGGGCTAGCCGGGGGGCAGCCCCAGCATTTT. V gene TRBV5-5 combines with J gene TRBJ1-5, with 10 bases identical to TRBD1. This CDR3 is built from 18 residues. The V gene end was trimmed by 5 bases and the J gene end by 7 bases; junction bases not matched to a gene: 18. CDR1 is SGHKS, CDR2 YYEKEE, per germline (reference sequence).

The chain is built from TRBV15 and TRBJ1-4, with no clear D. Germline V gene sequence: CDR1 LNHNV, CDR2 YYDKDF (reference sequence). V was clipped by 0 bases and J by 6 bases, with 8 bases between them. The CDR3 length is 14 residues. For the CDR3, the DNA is TGTGCCACCAGCAGAGATCTGGTTGATGAAAAACTGTTTTTT. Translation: CATSRDLVDEKLFF.

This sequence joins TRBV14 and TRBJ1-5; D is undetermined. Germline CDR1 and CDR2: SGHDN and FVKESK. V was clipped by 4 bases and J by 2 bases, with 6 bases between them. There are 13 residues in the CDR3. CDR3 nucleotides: TGTGCCAGCAGCCGGGGAGGCAATCAGCCCCAGCATTTT. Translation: CASSRGGNQPQHF. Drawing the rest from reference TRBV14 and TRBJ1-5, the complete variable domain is EAGVTQFPSHSVIEKGQTVTLRCDPISGHDNLYWYRRVMGKEIKFLLHFVKESKQDESGMPNNRFLAERTGGTYSTLKVQPAELEDSGVYFCASSRGGNQPQHFGDGTRLSIL.

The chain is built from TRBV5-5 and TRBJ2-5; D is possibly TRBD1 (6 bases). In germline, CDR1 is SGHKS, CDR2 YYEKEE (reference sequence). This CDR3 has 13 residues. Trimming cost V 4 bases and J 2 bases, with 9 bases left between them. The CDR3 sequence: CASSSRGQETQYF. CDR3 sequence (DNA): TGTGCCAGCAGCAGCAGGGGTCAAGAGACCCAGTACTTC.

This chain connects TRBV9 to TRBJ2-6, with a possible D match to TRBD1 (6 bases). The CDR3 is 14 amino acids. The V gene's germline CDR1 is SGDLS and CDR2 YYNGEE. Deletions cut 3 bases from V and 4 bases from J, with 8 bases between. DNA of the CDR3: TGTGCCAGCAGCGGGGGGCAAGGGGCCAACGTCCTGACTTTC. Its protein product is CASSGGQGANVLTF.